These 24 T cell receptor beta chains were sequenced from one sample in a study of T cells after yellow fever vaccination. TCRdb independently ran MiXCR on the 5' RACE reads; one entry per CDR3 protein. The table lists fewer than 150,000 distinct CDR3 sequences, 7.7% of them singletons. This material consisted of CD4+ T cells sorted from PBMCs, taken 5 days after the yellow fever booster vaccination. These receptors originate from a man aged 25-45 years who received the YFV17D yellow fever vaccine.

This clonotype has ten or more counts. V and J are TRBV7-2 and TRBJ2-7; D gene uncertain. Germline lookup yields CDR1 SGHTA and CDR2 FQGNSA. The CDR3 runs 13 residues. The V and J ends lost 5 bases and 7 bases respectively, with 15 bases between them. The CDR3 DNA is TGTGCCAGCAGCAATAACAAAGACGGGGAGCAGTACTTC. The encoded protein is CASSNNKDGEQYF.

This clonotype was found many times. The genes are TRBV10-2 and TRBJ2-1; D is undetermined. The CDR3 is 13 amino acids. V was trimmed by 6 bases and J by 7 bases, leaving 13 bases between them. Looked up from germline, CDR1 is WSHSY and CDR2 is SAAADI. CDR3 amino acids: CASRIALGNEQFF. As DNA, the CDR3 is TGCGCCAGCAGAATAGCCTTGGGTAATGAGCAGTTCTTC.

This clonotype has a count of ten or more. DNA for the CDR3: TGCGCCAGCAGCTTGGTAGGGATGGATACGCAGTATTTT. It codes for CASSLVGMDTQYF. V is TRBV5-1 and J is TRBJ2-3; D not certain. The CDR3 spans 13 residues. V was cut by 0 bases and J by 6 bases, with 8 bases left in between. Germline CDR1 reads SGHRS; CDR2 reads YFSETQ. Using reference TRBV5-1 and TRBJ2-3 for the parts outside the CDR3, the full variable domain is KAGVTQTPRYLIKTRGQQVTLSCSPISGHRSVSWYQQTPGQGLQFLFEYFSETQRNKGNFPGRFSGRQFSNSRSEMNVSTLELGDSALYLCASSLVGMDTQYFGPGTRLTVL.

This clonotype was seen ten or more times. The chain links TRBV15 to TRBJ2-1; TRBD2 is a possible D gene (7 bases). The CDR3 contains 18 residues. Germline V CDR1 and CDR2: LNHNV, YYDKDF (reference sequence). Trimming left V 0 bases short and J 2 bases short, with 17 bases between. CDR3 residues: CATSRDSRTRGPYNEQFF. In DNA, the CDR3 is TGTGCCACCAGCAGAGATTCTCGGACGCGGGGGCCCTACAATGAGCAGTTCTTC. Complete variable domain (other parts from reference TRBV15 and TRBJ2-1): DAMVIQNPRYQVTQFGKPVTLSCSQTLNHNVMYWYQQKSSQAPKLLFHYYDKDFNNEADTPDNFQSRRPNTSFCFLDIRSPGLGDTAMYLCATSRDSRTRGPYNEQFFGPGTRLTVL.

This clonotype has ten or more counts. J is TRBJ2-5 and V is TRBV3-1; no clear D. CDR3 size: 14 residues. Germline CDR1 is LGHDT and CDR2 is YNNKEL (reference sequence). Trimming stripped 0 bases from V and 5 bases from J, with 10 bases between. The CDR3 DNA reads TGTGCCAGCAGCCAAGATGTAGGCCGGGAGACCCAGTACTTC. It specifies CASSQDVGRETQYF.

CDR3 DNA sequence: TGTGCCAGCAACCGAGGGGTAAAAACCGGGGAGCTGTTTTTT. As protein: CASNRGVKTGELFF. The gene calls are TRBV14 and TRBJ2-2; the D gene could be TRBD1 or TRBD2 (5 bases each). V was pared by 7 bases and J by 5 bases, with 14 bases between. The CDR3 runs to 14 residues. Germline CDR1 reads SGHDN; CDR2 reads FVKESK.

The rearrangement links TRBV12-3 or TRBV12-4 to TRBJ2-5; the match to TRBD2 covers 7 bases. CDR3 size: 18 residues. V gave up 3 bases and J gave up 3 bases; unmatched junction bases: 16. In nucleotides, the CDR3 is TGTGCCAGCAGTTTTCGCCATGTACGGGAGGCCGGCAAAGAGACCCAGTACTTC. Residues: CASSFRHVREAGKETQYF.

In its sample, this clonotype was seen many times. V gene TRBV12-3 or TRBV12-4 combines with J gene TRBJ1-6; TRBD1 might be the D (6 bases). Trimming took off 5 bases at V and 7 bases at J, with 9 bases between the two ends. The CDR3 has 13 amino acids. The CDR3 sequence: CASSRQENSPLHF. As DNA, the CDR3 is TGTGCCAGCAGTCGACAGGAGAATTCACCCCTCCACTTT.

There are many counts of this clonotype. The chain joins TRBV5-1 to TRBJ2-1; perhaps TRBD1 as D (6 bases). Trimming left V 4 bases short and J 8 bases short, with 22 bases between. There are 16 residues in the CDR3. Germline loops: CDR1 SGHRS, CDR2 YFSETQ. The CDR3 DNA sequence: TGCGCCAGCAGCGTGGCTCTAGCCTACGAGGGGGATGAGCAGTTCTTC. Amino acid sequence: CASSVALAYEGDEQFF.

In its sample, this clonotype was seen many times. The rearrangement joins TRBV20-1 to TRBJ2-1; 8 bases match TRBD1. V lost 1 base, J lost 8 bases, and 4 bases stayed unmatched. CDR3 size: 13 residues. CDR1 is DFQATT, CDR2 SNEGSKA, per germline (reference sequence). The chain's CDR3 is CSARAGTGDEQFF. The CDR3 DNA reads as TGCAGTGCTAGAGCAGGGACAGGAGATGAGCAGTTCTTC.

Many counts were recorded for this clonotype. The chain carries TRBV6-1 and TRBJ2-1; no clear D. The V gene lost 6 bases and the J gene lost 0 bases, with 9 bases spanning the gap. CDR3 length: 14 residues. Germline loops: CDR1 MNHNS, CDR2 SASEGT. CDR3 amino acids: CASRVSSSYNEQFF. The CDR3 DNA sequence: TGTGCCAGCAGAGTCTCCAGCTCCTACAATGAGCAGTTCTTC.

This clonotype has ten or more counts. The chain combines TRBV7-8 with TRBJ2-3; D might be TRBD1 or TRBD2, each matching 5 bases. CDR3 length equals 14 residues. The V and J ends lost 4 bases and 1 base respectively, with 9 bases between them. Looked up from germline, CDR1 is SGHVS and CDR2 is FQNEAQ. CDR3 amino acids: CASSSGRGTDTQYF. CDR3 DNA: TGTGCCAGCAGCTCAGGGCGGGGCACAGATACGCAGTATTTT.

This clonotype occurred many times. This chain uses TRBV12-3 or TRBV12-4 with TRBJ2-5, with D possibly called TRBD1 or TRBD2 (6 bases each). The CDR3 consists of 14 residues. The germline V and J ends were trimmed by 6 bases and 2 bases, with 13 bases remaining between them. The CDR3, as DNA: TGTGCCAGCAGGAGGGGGGTGGGTCAAGAGACCCAGTACTTC. As protein: CASRRGVGQETQYF.

This rearrangement joins TRBV20-1 to TRBJ2-7, with D perhaps TRBD1 or TRBD2 (5 bases each). CDR1 and CDR2 from the germline V gene are DFQATT and SNEGSKA (reference sequence). The V and J ends lost 5 bases and 2 bases respectively, with 16 bases between them. The length of the CDR3 is 14 residues. The chain's CDR3 is CSALPRDGAYEQYF. The CDR3 DNA is TGCAGTGCTCTCCCCCGGGACGGAGCCTACGAGCAGTACTTC.

The V and J genes are TRBV3-1 and TRBJ2-6, with D possibly being TRBD2 (7 bases). The CDR3 is made up of 17 amino acids. Germline V gene sequence: CDR1 LGHDT, CDR2 YNNKEL (reference sequence). V lost 11 bases and J 1 base, leaving 21 bases between the germline ends. CDR3 DNA: TGTGCCTCCAGCCAAAGGGGGAGGGCGTCTGGGGCCAACGTCCTGACTTTC. It is translated as CASSQRGRASGANVLTF.

Comments on this clonotype: This may come from a read error, since a much larger clone is one base off. The gene calls are TRBV20-1 and TRBJ1-2; possibly TRBD1 for D (6 bases). Germline lookup yields CDR1 DFQATT and CDR2 SNEGSKA (reference sequence). Trimming took 6 bases from V and 4 from J, leaving 12 bases between them. The CDR3 runs 12 residues. CDR3 protein: CSAVQGTYGYTF. CDR3 nucleotides: TGCAGTGCAGTACAGGGAACCTATGGCTACACCTTC.

This clonotype was observed at least ten times. The chain has TRBV25-1 and TRBJ2-2; TRBD1 is a possible D gene (5 bases). V was pared by 5 bases and J by 6 bases, with 13 bases between. The CDR3 totals 14 residues. CDR1 MGHDK and CDR2 SYGVNS come from the germline V gene. CDR3: CASSITGTAGELFF. The CDR3 nucleotides read TGTGCCAGCAGTATTACAGGAACGGCCGGGGAGCTGTTTTTT.

This clonotype was recorded many times. This sequence joins TRBV11-2 and TRBJ1-1, with D possibly TRBD1 on 6 matching bases. CDR1 SGHAT and CDR2 FQNNGV come from the germline V gene. The CDR3 spans 14 residues. Deletions cut 3 bases from V and 4 bases from J, with 12 bases between. The CDR3 sequence: CASSFRGLGTEAFF. The DNA of the CDR3 is TGTGCCAGCAGCTTCAGGGGTCTAGGCACTGAAGCTTTCTTT.

This clonotype was observed at least ten times. The chain has TRBV12-3 or TRBV12-4 and TRBJ2-1; 8 nucleotides agree with TRBD2. With 6 bases clipped from V and 4 bases from J, the junction kept 5 bases outside the gene matches. The CDR3 covers 14 residues. The CDR3 is CASSRTSPYNEQFF. The CDR3 bases are TGTGCCAGCAGCAGGACTAGCCCTTACAATGAGCAGTTCTTC.

This clonotype was recorded at least ten times. The chain carries TRBV5-6 and TRBJ2-2; TRBD1 matches at 9 bases. Trimming removed 3 bases from V and 4 bases from J; junction bases left unmatched: 4. The CDR3 is 15 amino acids. Germline-derived CDR1 and CDR2 are SGHDT and YYEEEE. The CDR3 loop is CASSWGQGGTGELFF. The CDR3 DNA reads as TGTGCCAGCAGCTGGGGACAGGGAGGCACCGGGGAGCTGTTTTTT.

In this sample, this clonotype turned up many times. The chain joins TRBV18 to TRBJ2-3, with D possibly matching TRBD2 (6 bases). In germline, CDR1 is KGHSH, CDR2 LQKENI. The V end was cut by 0 bases, the J end by 4 bases, with 8 bases between. This CDR3 spans 14 amino acids. The CDR3 protein is CASSPPTSSDTQYF. CDR3 DNA sequence: TGTGCCAGCTCACCACCCACTAGCTCAGATACGCAGTATTTT. The whole variable domain, filled in from reference TRBV18 and TRBJ2-3, reads NAGVMQNPRHLVRRRGQEARLRCSPMKGHSHVYWYRQLPEEGLKFMVYLQKENIIDESGMPKERFSAEFPKEGPSILRIQQVVRGDSAAYFCASSPPTSSDTQYFGPGTRLTVL.

The chain is built from TRBV7-6 and TRBJ2-3; TRBD2 agrees at 8 bases. The length of the CDR3 is 16 residues. The J segment lost 5 bases and the V segment lost 5 bases, leaving 12 bases of the junction unmatched. CDR1 is SGHVS and CDR2 is FNYEAQ in the germline V gene. The CDR3 reads CASSPRGRGAGDTQYF. CDR3 nucleotides: TGTGCCAGCAGCCCGAGAGGGCGGGGGGCTGGAGATACGCAGTATTTT.

This clonotype was seen repeatedly, ten times or more. The chain combines TRBV7-3 with TRBJ1-2; D is ambiguous. Trimming cost V 1 base and J 6 bases, with 12 bases left between them. The CDR3 totals 14 residues. The germline gives CDR1 SGHTA, CDR2 FQGTGA. In DNA, the CDR3 is TGTGCCAGCAGCTTAAGTCGGGAAGGGAATGGCTACACCTTC. Translation gives CASSLSREGNGYTF.

The chain is built from TRBV27 and TRBJ2-7, with D unclear. This CDR3 is 13 amino acids long. Between the trimmed V and J ends, which lost 3 bases and 2 bases, there was a span of 8 bases. CDR1 MNHEY and CDR2 SMNVEV come from the germline V gene (reference sequence). CDR3 residues: CASSLKRAYEQYF. In DNA form, the CDR3 reads TGTGCCAGCAGTTTGAAACGAGCCTACGAGCAGTACTTC.